Shown below are 26 T cell receptor beta chains from a single sample sequenced in a study of cytomegalovirus exposure and HLA in healthy donors (dated by TCRdb to 2016 to 2017). Libraries were made using the immunoSEQ multiplex PCR assay. For the multiplex PCR, a mixture combining 60 forward primers for TCR Vbeta segments and 13 reverse primers for TCR Jbeta segments was used. Held by TCRdb, this immuneACCESS table contains in-frame sequences only and omits some clones. Under half of the omission traces to an unresolved V gene where checked; the cause of the rest is unknown. Counted in this sample were some 91,000 clones; approximately 86% of them appeared once. The leading ten clones occupy approximately 10% of the sample. Sequencing was carried out using PBMCs. Receptor source: a man aged 30 to 39 in good health and CMV-seropositive.

The rearrangement uses TRBV14 and TRBJ1-4; D not certain. Trimming removed 1 base from V and 8 bases from J, with 17 bases in between. Germline assignment: CDR1 SGHDN and CDR2 FVKESK. This CDR3 has 16 residues. CDR3 in DNA: TGTGCCAGCAGCCAAGGAGAAAACCCAACCTACGAAAAACTGTTTTTT. Protein: CASSQGENPTYEKLFF.

The chain couples TRBV6-5 to TRBJ1-2, with TRBD1 matching over 8 bases. Germline V gene lookup returns CDR1 MNHEY and CDR2 SVGAGI. J lost 4 bases, V lost 4 bases, and 8 bases had no gene match. The CDR3 totals 15 residues. CDR3 coding DNA: TGTGCCAGCAGTTTGCGCGGACAGGGAGTCTATGGCTACACCTTC. Protein: CASSLRGQGVYGYTF.

V and J are TRBV6-1 and TRBJ1-2; TRBD1 might be the D (6 bases). V gave up 4 bases and J gave up 3 bases, with 12 bases separating them. The CDR3 totals 14 residues. The germline V gene has CDR1 MNHNS and CDR2 SASEGT. The CDR3 DNA reads TGTGCCAGCAGTGCCAGTGACAGGTACTATGGCTACACCTTC. It yields the protein CASSASDRYYGYTF.

The genes are TRBV15 and TRBJ2-1; 8 bases are a match to TRBD2. There are 20 residues in the CDR3. Trimming cost V 0 bases and J 0 bases; bases outside gene matches: 13. Germline-derived CDR1 and CDR2 are LNHNV and YYDKDF (reference sequence). CDR3 loop: CATSREALADLTSSYNEQFF. CDR3 DNA: TGTGCCACCAGCAGAGAGGCACTAGCGGATCTCACTAGCTCCTACAATGAGCAGTTCTTC.

The chain uses TRBV5-1 and TRBJ2-7, with D perhaps TRBD1 (7 bases). This CDR3 has 15 residues. Germline lookup yields CDR1 SGHRS and CDR2 YFSETQ. V lost 0 bases and J lost 2, with 12 bases in between. CDR3 nucleotide sequence: TGCGCCAGCAGCTTGGGATCAGGGGGGCCCTACGAGCAGTACTTC. Protein: CASSLGSGGPYEQYF.

The chain recombines TRBV5-1 with TRBJ1-2, with 7 bases that match TRBD1. The CDR3 loop spans 15 amino acids. Trimming took 0 bases from V and 0 from J; bases not matched to a gene: 2. Germline V gene data show CDR1 as SGHRS and CDR2 as YFSETQ. The CDR3 sequence is CASSLEGGPNYGYTF. The CDR3 region has the DNA TGCGCCAGCAGCTTGGAAGGGGGCCCTAACTATGGCTACACCTTC.

Points on this clone: The sample has other DNA sequences that encode this CDR3 too. CDR3 coding DNA: TGCGCCAGCAGCTTCGACAGGGGGAACACTGAAGCTTTCTTT. This sequence encodes CASSFDRGNTEAFF. The chain is built from TRBV5-1 and TRBJ1-1; 8 bases line up with TRBD1. Losses at the gene ends were 2 bases for V and 1 base for J; bases not matched to a gene: 1. The CDR3 has 14 residues. From germline, CDR1 is SGHRS and CDR2 YFSETQ.

This clone was seen a single time. CDR3 protein: CASRLRGANTGELFF. The DNA of the CDR3 is TGTGCCAGTAGGCTCAGGGGAGCGAACACCGGGGAGCTGTTTTTT. V gene TRBV19 combines with J gene TRBJ2-2; weak D call: TRBD1 (6 bases). This CDR3 spans 15 amino acids. Per germline, CDR1 LNHDA and CDR2 SQIVND (reference sequence). Between the trimmed V and J ends, which lost 6 bases and 0 bases, there was a span of 11 bases.

This clone was counted only a few times. The chain joins TRBV4-2 to TRBJ1-4; 8 bases are a match to TRBD1. Germline V gives CDR1 LGHNA, CDR2 YNFKEQ. V lost 3 bases, J lost 3 bases, and 12 bases stayed unmatched. The CDR3 contains 18 residues. CDR3 region: CASSQDRVIAIANEKLFF. CDR3 sequence (DNA): TGTGCCAGCAGCCAGGACAGGGTGATTGCTATAGCTAATGAAAAACTGTTTTTT.

In this sample, this clone turned up once. The chain is built from TRBV5-1 and TRBJ1-1; D remains unclear. There are 14 residues in the CDR3. Trimming took 2 bases from V and 2 from J, leaving 10 bases between them. Germline CDR1 is SGHRS and CDR2 is YFSETQ. The CDR3 nucleotides are TGCGCCAGCAGCTTTTTGGGCATAAACACTGAAGCTTTCTTT. Protein: CASSFLGINTEAFF. Full variable domain (missing parts from reference TRBV5-1 and TRBJ1-1): KAGVTQTPRYLIKTRGQQVTLSCSPISGHRSVSWYQQTPGQGLQFLFEYFSETQRNKGNFPGRFSGRQFSNSRSEMNVSTLELGDSALYLCASSFLGINTEAFFGQGTRLTVV.

This clone has a single count. The V gene is TRBV5-1, the J gene TRBJ1-3; possibly TRBD1 for D (6 bases). In germline, CDR1 is SGHRS, CDR2 YFSETQ. The CDR3 loop spans 15 amino acids. V was cut by 2 bases and J by 6 bases, with 15 bases left in between. CDR3 residues: CASSFQGGVENTIYF. In DNA, the CDR3 is TGCGCCAGCAGCTTTCAAGGGGGAGTTGAAAACACCATATATTTT.

The chain uses TRBV7-9 and TRBJ2-7, with D possibly matching TRBD1 (6 bases). Between the trimmed V and J ends, which lost 5 bases and 3 bases, there was a span of 11 bases. Germline assignment: CDR1 SEHNR and CDR2 FQNEAQ (reference sequence). CDR3 length: 13 residues. The DNA of the CDR3 is TGTGCCAGCAGCCGCACAGGGAACTACGAGCAGTACTTC. This gives the protein CASSRTGNYEQYF.

The chain combines TRBV5-1 with TRBJ1-2; D is undetermined. From germline, CDR1 is SGHRS and CDR2 YFSETQ. The CDR3 is 15 residues long. Trimming left V 2 bases short and J 10 bases short, with 21 bases between. The CDR3 is CASSLRGEVLRDYTF. The CDR3 nucleotides read TGCGCCAGCAGCTTACGTGGTGAGGTTCTTCGCGACTACACCTTC.

The chain links TRBV7-6 to TRBJ2-1, with 9 bases that match TRBD1. This CDR3 is built from 15 residues. With 5 bases clipped from V and 5 bases from J, the junction kept 7 bases outside the gene matches. CDR1 and CDR2 (germline): SGHVS, FNYEAQ. This CDR3 reads CASSARDRDNNEQFF. Here the CDR3 DNA reads TGTGCCAGCAGCGCCCGGGACAGGGATAACAATGAGCAGTTCTTC.

The chain recombines TRBV5-1 with TRBJ1-4, with D tentatively TRBD1 (6 bases). V was pared by 6 bases and J by 7 bases, with 19 bases between. CDR3 length: 15 amino acids. In germline, CDR1 is SGHRS, CDR2 YFSETQ. CDR3 nucleotide sequence: TGCGCCAGCACTGGGAATCCGGGACACAGTGAAAAACTGTTTTTT. It encodes CASTGNPGHSEKLFF.

The chain carries TRBV5-6 and TRBJ1-4; 11 nucleotides agree with TRBD1. Germline assignment: CDR1 SGHDT and CDR2 YYEEEE. The CDR3 loop spans 17 amino acids. Trimming took 2 bases from V and 5 from J; bases not matched to a gene: 8. CDR3: CASSFRDRGFGNEKLFF. CDR3 DNA sequence: TGTGCCAGCAGCTTCCGGGACAGGGGGTTTGGGAATGAAAAACTGTTTTTT.

This clone was detected only a few times. V gene TRBV14 combines with J gene TRBJ2-2; D gene ambiguous. From germline, CDR1 is SGHDN and CDR2 FVKESK. CDR3 size: 15 residues. V lost 0 bases to trimming and J lost 1 base, with 6 bases between them. This CDR3 is CASSQDTLNTGELFF. CDR3 bases: TGTGCCAGCAGCCAAGACACTCTGAACACCGGGGAGCTGTTTTTT.

The chain combines TRBV18 with TRBJ1-2; D unclear. This CDR3 region has 15 residues. V was pared by 3 bases and J by 1 base, with 12 bases between. Germline lookup yields CDR1 KGHSH and CDR2 LQKENI. The CDR3 bases are TGTGCCAGCTCACCTATACAGAATATTAACTATGGCTACACCTTC. Translation gives CASSPIQNINYGYTF.

The chain couples TRBV5-1 to TRBJ2-2, with D unclear. This CDR3 is 14 amino acids long. Trimming removed 0 bases from V and 2 bases from J, with 5 bases in between. Germline CDR1 is SGHRS and CDR2 is YFSETQ. The CDR3 loop reads CASSLGGNTGELFF. The CDR3 DNA reads TGCGCCAGCAGCTTGGGCGGAAACACCGGGGAGCTGTTTTTT.

The V gene is TRBV6-6, the J gene TRBJ1-3, with no clear D. This CDR3 contains 14 residues. Germline V gives CDR1 MNHNY, CDR2 SVGAGI (reference sequence). Between the trimmed V and J ends, which lost 0 bases and 0 bases, there was a span of 3 bases. CDR3 sequence: CASSYSYSGNTIYF. The CDR3 region has the DNA TGTGCCAGCAGTTACTCTTACTCTGGAAACACCATATATTTT.

The rearrangement uses TRBV27 and TRBJ2-5; 7 bases agree with TRBD1. This CDR3 is built from 16 residues. Losses at the gene ends were 0 bases for V and 11 bases for J; bases not matched to a gene: 15. CDR1 and CDR2 (germline): MNHEY, SMNVEV (reference sequence). The CDR3 DNA reads TGTGCCAGCAGTTTATCCGCCTACGGGACAGTATGGGAGCAGTACTTC. It translates to CASSLSAYGTVWEQYF.

This sequence joins TRBV5-1 and TRBJ2-5; perhaps TRBD1 as D (7 bases). The germline V and J ends were trimmed by 0 bases and 4 bases, with 16 bases remaining between them. The CDR3 sequence is 16 residues long. CDR1 is SGHRS and CDR2 is YFSETQ in the germline V gene. The CDR3 here is CASSLVGGGDGETQYF. The CDR3 coding sequence is TGCGCCAGCAGCTTGGTAGGGGGCGGGGACGGAGAGACCCAGTACTTC.

The rearrangement links TRBV6-5 to TRBJ1-1; TRBD1 agrees at 7 bases. The trim removed 6 bases at V and 4 bases at J, leaving 5 bases unmatched. CDR1 is MNHEY and CDR2 is SVGAGI in the germline V gene. CDR3 length equals 13 residues. CDR3 in DNA: TGTGCCAGCAGCACAGGGGAAGTCACTGAAGCTTTCTTT. Its protein is CASSTGEVTEAFF.

This rearrangement joins TRBV5-1 to TRBJ2-7, with 10 positions matching TRBD1. With 2 bases clipped from V and 5 bases from J, the junction kept 7 bases outside the gene matches. The CDR3 is 15 amino acids. Germline V gene data show CDR1 as SGHRS and CDR2 as YFSETQ. The CDR3: CASSLGQGGFNEQYF. The CDR3, as DNA: TGCGCCAGCAGCTTAGGACAGGGGGGGTTCAACGAGCAGTACTTC. Full variable domain (rest looked up from reference TRBV5-1 and TRBJ2-7): KAGVTQTPRYLIKTRGQQVTLSCSPISGHRSVSWYQQTPGQGLQFLFEYFSETQRNKGNFPGRFSGRQFSNSRSEMNVSTLELGDSALYLCASSLGQGGFNEQYFGPGTRLTVT.

The chain joins TRBV4-2 to TRBJ1-2; D not certain. Germline loops: CDR1 LGHNA, CDR2 YNFKEQ. Trimming removed 0 bases at V and 1 base at J, with 6 bases between. The CDR3 covers 14 residues. The CDR3 sequence: CASSQELVNYGYTF. The CDR3 bases are TGTGCCAGCAGCCAAGAGTTAGTTAACTATGGCTACACCTTC.

V is TRBV4-2 and J is TRBJ2-3; tentative D call: TRBD2 (7 bases). Germline V gene data show CDR1 as LGHNA and CDR2 as YNFKEQ. The ends were cut back, 0 bases at V and 2 bases at J, with 9 bases in the middle. This CDR3 contains 15 residues. Here the CDR3 reads CASSQDRGATDTQYF. For the CDR3, the DNA is TGTGCCAGCAGCCAAGATCGGGGGGCCACAGATACGCAGTATTTT.